The 21 T cell receptor beta chains below all came from one sample that was sequenced in a study of CD4+ T cells in melanoma. Assay used: immunoSEQ multiplex PCR; TCRdb lists only in-frame clones, some missing. The sample has about 110,000 clones; about 90% are singletons. Sequenced: peripheral blood. The receptors were sampled from a human donor with melanoma.

The genes are TRBV2 and TRBJ1-3; D perhaps matches TRBD1 (6 bases). Trimming shortened V by 6 bases and J by 0 bases, and 12 bases separated the two germline ends. This CDR3 contains 15 residues. The germline V gene encodes CDR1 SNHLY and CDR2 FYNNEI. The CDR3 region has the DNA TGTGCCAGCAGATTGGACAGCAACTCTGGAAACACCATATATTTT. Its protein is CASRLDSNSGNTIYF.

The V and J genes are TRBV19 and TRBJ1-4; 10 positions match TRBD1. The CDR3 length is 15 residues. The germline V gene has CDR1 LNHDA and CDR2 SQIVND (reference sequence). J gave up 8 bases and V 7 bases, and 10 bases lay outside the gene matches. The CDR3 is CASTPRDRGREKLFF. In nucleotides, the CDR3 is TGTGCCAGTACCCCCCGGGACAGGGGTAGAGAAAAACTGTTTTTT.

The genes are TRBV5-8 and TRBJ1-6; D might be TRBD1 (5 bases). The ends were cut back, 0 bases at V and 10 bases at J, with 14 bases in the middle. The germline CDR1 and CDR2 sequences are SGHTS and YDEGEE. This CDR3 has 15 residues. The CDR3 reads CASSLGQGRYSPLHF. CDR3 sequence (DNA): TGTGCCAGCAGCTTGGGGCAGGGCAGGTACTCACCCCTCCACTTT.

The J gene is TRBJ2-1, the V gene TRBV6-1; D is uncertain. This CDR3 spans 11 amino acids. Trimming stripped 7 bases from V and 10 bases from J, with 11 bases between. Germline values: CDR1 MNHNS, CDR2 SASEGT. The DNA for the CDR3 is TGTGCCAGCAAACAGCTCATGGAGCAGTTCTTC. It yields the protein CASKQLMEQFF.

The chain couples TRBV5-1 to TRBJ1-1; 7 bases line up with TRBD1. The CDR3 spans 15 residues. V lost 1 base to trimming and J lost 4 bases; unmatched junction nucleotides: 7. Germline lookup yields CDR1 SGHRS and CDR2 YFSETQ. The CDR3 is CASSLTGVALTEAFF. DNA of the CDR3: TGCGCCAGCAGCTTGACAGGGGTCGCCCTCACTGAAGCTTTCTTT.

The chain has TRBV18 and TRBJ2-7, with 10 bases that match TRBD2. The trim removed 0 bases at V and 7 bases at J, leaving 12 bases unmatched. Germline V gives CDR1 KGHSH, CDR2 LQKENI. The CDR3 is 17 residues long. The CDR3 sequence is CASSPPGLAGERWEQYF. In DNA, the CDR3 is TGTGCCAGCTCACCACCCGGGCTAGCGGGGGAGAGATGGGAGCAGTACTTC.

This rearrangement joins TRBV14 to TRBJ2-5, with 7 nucleotides matching TRBD2. The CDR3 loop spans 14 amino acids. CDR1 and CDR2 (germline): SGHDN, FVKESK. J gave up 1 base and V 4 bases, and 3 bases lay outside the gene matches. Written as DNA, the CDR3 is TGTGCCAGCAGCCGCCTAGCGGTCCAAGAGACCCAGTACTTC. It yields the protein CASSRLAVQETQYF.

This clone was seen once. The chain carries TRBV5-1 and TRBJ2-1; D may be TRBD1 (5 bases). Trimming left V 4 bases short and J 4 bases short, with 15 bases between. Germline V lookup: CDR1 SGHRS, CDR2 YFSETQ. This CDR3 spans 15 amino acids. This CDR3 is CASSPSKGSYNEQFF. CDR3 nucleotides: TGCGCCAGCAGCCCCTCGAAGGGGTCATACAATGAGCAGTTCTTC.

This clone was found once. The CDR3: CASSFNSYEQYF. CDR3 in DNA: TGTGCCAGCAGCTTTAATTCCTACGAGCAGTACTTC. The genes are TRBV12-1 and TRBJ2-7. TRBV12-1 is an annotated pseudogene. CDR3 length: 12 residues.

This chain joins TRBV28 and TRBJ2-7; 7 nucleotides line up with TRBD2. The J segment lost 2 bases and the V segment lost 3 bases, leaving 7 bases of the junction unmatched. This CDR3 region has 15 residues. Germline assignment: CDR1 MDHEN and CDR2 SYDVKM. In DNA, the CDR3 is TGTGCCAGCAGTTTCGCGACTAGCCGTGCCTACGAGCAGTACTTC. Residues: CASSFATSRAYEQYF.

The rearrangement joins TRBV30 to TRBJ2-1; D uncertain. The CDR3 has 9 amino acids. V lost 5 bases and J 6 bases, leaving 2 bases between the germline ends. Per germline, CDR1 GTSNPN and CDR2 SVGIG (reference sequence). The CDR3 DNA follows: TGTGCCTGGGCCAATGAGCAGTTCTTC. It translates to CAWANEQFF.

This chain links TRBV20-1 with TRBJ1-1; D not certain. V was shortened by 3 bases and J by 7 bases, with 9 bases between the two germline ends. The CDR3 has 11 amino acids. From germline, CDR1 is DFQATT and CDR2 SNEGSKA (reference sequence). The CDR3 sequence is CSARDYGEAFF. For the CDR3, the DNA is TGCAGTGCTAGGGACTACGGTGAAGCTTTCTTT.

This clone was detected a few times. This chain links TRBV7-3 with TRBJ1-1; D remains unclear. CDR3 length: 13 amino acids. Germline-derived CDR1 and CDR2 are SGHTA and FQGTGA. Trimming took off 2 bases at V and 8 bases at J, with 12 bases between the two ends. For the CDR3, the DNA is TGTGCCAGCAGCTTAGAGGCAGACCGGGAAGCTTTCTTT. Its translation: CASSLEADREAFF.

This clone was detected once. CDR3 in DNA: TGCGCCAGCAGCTTGACAGGGCCCCAAGAGACCCAGTACTTC. Translation gives CASSLTGPQETQYF. V and J are TRBV5-1 and TRBJ2-5; a weak D match, TRBD1 (6 bases). V lost 1 base and J lost 1, with 8 bases in between. Germline values: CDR1 SGHRS, CDR2 YFSETQ. CDR3 length: 14 amino acids.

V usage is TRBV27 and J usage is TRBJ2-5; the D call may be TRBD1 or TRBD2 (5 bases each). This CDR3 has 14 residues. The V and J ends lost 2 bases and 1 base respectively, with 8 bases between them. CDR1 is MNHEY, CDR2 SMNVEV, per germline (reference sequence). The CDR3 loop is CASSLVGTQETQYF. CDR3 DNA: TGTGCCAGCAGTTTAGTAGGGACCCAAGAGACCCAGTACTTC.

The CDR3 reads CASTEISVGEQFF. In nucleotides, the CDR3 is TGTGCCAGCACAGAGATTAGCGTTGGTGAGCAGTTCTTC. The chain links TRBV6-1 to TRBJ2-1; possible D gene TRBD2, 5 bases. Deletions cut 7 bases from V and 9 bases from J, with 16 bases between. Germline V CDR1 and CDR2: MNHNS, SASEGT. The length of the CDR3 is 13 residues.

In its sample, this clone was seen once. The chain uses TRBV7-3 and TRBJ2-7; D gene uncertain. Trimming shortened V by 1 base and J by 6 bases, and 10 bases separated the two germline ends. Germline V CDR1 and CDR2: SGHTA, FQGTGA. The CDR3 consists of 13 residues. CDR3 nucleotide sequence: TGTGCCAGCAGCTTAAGACCATCGGGCGAGCAGTACTTC. Its translation: CASSLRPSGEQYF.

V usage is TRBV19 and J usage is TRBJ2-3; 12 bases are shared with TRBD2. CDR3 size: 14 residues. Germline V lookup: CDR1 LNHDA, CDR2 SQIVND (reference sequence). The trim removed 10 bases at V and 9 bases at J, leaving 11 bases unmatched. CDR3 protein: CATRTSGAGGTQYF. The DNA for the CDR3 is TGTGCCACCAGGACTAGCGGGGCAGGGGGGACGCAGTATTTT. Together with reference TRBV19 and TRBJ2-3, the CDR3 gives the full variable domain: DGGITQSPKYLFRKEGQNVTLSCEQNLNHDAMYWYRQDPGQGLRLIYYSQIVNDFQKGDIAEGYSVSREKKESFPLTVTSAQKNPTAFYLCATRTSGAGGTQYFGPGTRLTVL.

The chain has TRBV5-6 and TRBJ1-1; D remains unclear. V lost 1 base, J lost 5 bases, and 9 bases lay in between. The CDR3 runs to 13 residues. The germline CDR1 and CDR2 sequences are SGHDT and YYEEEE. The DNA of the CDR3 is TGTGCCAGCAGCTTGAGTCGGGATACTGAAGCTTTCTTT. Translation: CASSLSRDTEAFF.

The genes are TRBV19 and TRBJ1-2; the D gene is possibly TRBD1 (5 bases). The CDR3 has 16 amino acids. CDR1 LNHDA and CDR2 SQIVND come from the germline V gene (reference sequence). The ends were cut back, 3 bases at V and 4 bases at J, with 18 bases in the middle. The CDR3 DNA reads as TGTGCCAGTAGTATTATTCCCCCGGGGCCACCCTATGGCTACACCTTC. Its translation: CASSIIPPGPPYGYTF.

The V and J genes are TRBV7-3 and TRBJ1-2; 9 bases agree with TRBD1. This CDR3 comprises 17 residues. V was clipped by 2 bases and J by 8 bases; unmatched bases: 15. Germline assignment: CDR1 SGHTA and CDR2 FQGTGA. CDR3 residues: CASSLGPTGGNIGGYTF. The CDR3, as DNA: TGTGCCAGCAGCTTAGGCCCGACAGGGGGGAATATTGGCGGCTACACCTTC.